These T cell receptor beta chains were read from a single sample in a study of prognosis after radiotherapy for stage I lung cancer. TCRdb reanalysed the multiplex PCR reads using MiXCR and keeps one entry per CDR3 protein. The repertoire has some 20,000 distinct CDR3 sequences, 35% to 45% of them found once; the top ten carry around 60%. Sequencing was performed on PBMCs, taken before or after stereotactic body radiation therapy (not recorded which). The receptor source for this set is a donor aged 50 or older with non-small cell lung cancer. CDR3s include the opening cysteine and the closing phenylalanine or tryptophan. Each record gives: D gene, clone size, V gene, J gene, CDR3 protein, CDR3 DNA. A D gene is named only where the DNA matches it firmly. Clone size is stated in some rows and not others, as once, few, many or a class when expanded.

D gene: .; clone size: .; V gene: TRBV18; J gene: TRBJ1-3; CDR3 protein: CASSPPVSSGDTIYF; CDR3 DNA: TGTGCCAGCTCACCACCGGTTAGCTCTGGAGACACCATATATTTT
D gene: .; clone size: once; V gene: TRBV20-1; J gene: TRBJ2-1; CDR3 protein: CSAQSGNSPHNEQFF; CDR3 DNA: TGCAGTGCTCAGAGTGGAAATAGTCCCCACAATGAGCAGTTCTTC
D gene: TRBD1; clone size: many; V gene: TRBV5-6; J gene: TRBJ1-1; CDR3 protein: CASSLVDRRNTEAFF; CDR3 DNA: TGTGCCAGCAGCTTGGTGGACAGGAGGAACACTGAAGCTTTCTTT
D gene: .; clone size: many; V gene: TRBV6-1; J gene: TRBJ2-4; CDR3 protein: CASSEWGGPAKNIQYF; CDR3 DNA: TGTGCCAGCAGTGAATGGGGGGGGCCGGCCAAAAACATTCAGTACTTC
D gene: TRBD1; clone size: many; V gene: TRBV4-2; J gene: TRBJ2-5; CDR3 protein: CASSQDRGRAQETQYF; CDR3 DNA: TGTGCCAGCAGCCAAGATAGGGGGCGGGCCCAAGAGACCCAGTACTTC
D gene: .; clone size: many; V gene: TRBV30; J gene: TRBJ2-5; CDR3 protein: CAWSPGRRETQYF; CDR3 DNA: TGTGCCTGGAGTCCAGGGCGGAGGGAGACCCAGTACTTC
D gene: .; clone size: .; V gene: TRBV6-1; J gene: TRBJ1-1; CDR3 protein: CASERTASGNTEAFF; CDR3 DNA: TGTGCCAGCGAAAGGACAGCCTCAGGGAACACTGAAGCTTTCTTT
D gene: .; clone size: many; V gene: TRBV6-1; J gene: TRBJ2-7; CDR3 protein: CASRSTRSREQYF; CDR3 DNA: TGTGCCAGCAGGTCCACTAGGTCCCGCGAGCAGTACTTC
D gene: TRBD1; clone size: many; V gene: TRBV20-1; J gene: TRBJ2-1; CDR3 protein: CSARLPPGQWTNEQFF; CDR3 DNA: TGCAGTGCTAGACTCCCCCCGGGACAGTGGACGAATGAGCAGTTCTTC
D gene: .; clone size: many; V gene: TRBV18; J gene: TRBJ1-4; CDR3 protein: CASSPPGHTNEKLFF; CDR3 DNA: TGTGCCAGCTCACCACCGGGACACACTAATGAAAAACTGTTTTTT
D gene: .; clone size: many; V gene: TRBV7-8; J gene: TRBJ2-3; CDR3 protein: CASSIGTTTTDTQYF; CDR3 DNA: TGTGCCAGCAGCATCGGGACAACGACCACAGATACGCAGTATTTT
D gene: TRBD1; clone size: many; V gene: TRBV5-1; J gene: TRBJ1-4; CDR3 protein: CASSLGTGLSEKLFF; CDR3 DNA: TGCGCCAGCAGCTTGGGGACAGGGCTGAGTGAAAAACTGTTTTTT
D gene: .; clone size: many; V gene: TRBV7-2; J gene: TRBJ2-5; CDR3 protein: CASSSPVGARTQYF; CDR3 DNA: TGTGCCAGCAGCTCTCCCGTGGGGGCCAGGACCCAGTACTTC
D gene: TRBD1; clone size: .; V gene: TRBV7-9; J gene: TRBJ1-5; CDR3 protein: CASSLSGTASNQPQHF; CDR3 DNA: TGTGCCAGCAGCTTATCGGGGACAGCTAGCAATCAGCCCCAGCATTTT
D gene: .; clone size: many; V gene: TRBV11-2; J gene: TRBJ2-1; CDR3 protein: CASSYKTSKDEQFF; CDR3 DNA: TGTGCCAGCAGTTATAAGACTAGTAAGGATGAGCAGTTCTTC
D gene: TRBD2; clone size: many; V gene: TRBV12-3/TRBV12-4; J gene: TRBJ2-1; CDR3 protein: CASSLGTSGSGNEQFF; CDR3 DNA: TGTGCCAGCAGTTTGGGGACTAGCGGGAGTGGGAATGAGCAGTTCTTC
D gene: .; clone size: .; V gene: TRBV5-1; J gene: TRBJ2-1; CDR3 protein: CASSLVPTSSYNEQFF; CDR3 DNA: TGCGCCAGCAGCTTGGTCCCAACGAGCTCCTACAATGAGCAGTTCTTC
D gene: .; clone size: many; V gene: TRBV10-2; J gene: TRBJ2-3; CDR3 protein: CASRLRDLTDTQYF; CDR3 DNA: TGCGCCAGCAGACTCCGGGACCTCACAGATACGCAGTATTTT
D gene: .; clone size: many; V gene: TRBV2; J gene: TRBJ1-2; CDR3 protein: CASSPLVPGRRVYGYTF; CDR3 DNA: TGTGCCAGCAGCCCTCTGGTACCAGGGAGGCGGGTCTATGGCTACACCTTC
D gene: TRBD2; clone size: .; V gene: TRBV11-2; J gene: TRBJ2-5; CDR3 protein: CASSSMTSHQETQYF; CDR3 DNA: TGTGCCAGCAGCTCAATGACTAGCCATCAAGAGACCCAGTACTTC
D gene: TRBD2; clone size: many; V gene: TRBV7-2; J gene: TRBJ2-7; CDR3 protein: CASSLRETSYEQYF; CDR3 DNA: TGTGCCAGCAGCTTGCGGGAGACCTCCTACGAGCAGTACTTC
D gene: TRBD2; clone size: .; V gene: TRBV11-3; J gene: TRBJ2-2; CDR3 protein: CASSLAGGPGELFF; CDR3 DNA: TGTGCCAGCAGCTTAGCGGGGGGGCCCGGGGAGCTGTTTTTT
D gene: .; clone size: many; V gene: TRBV24-1; J gene: TRBJ1-4; CDR3 protein: CATSGGGTGEKLFF; CDR3 DNA: TGTGCCACCAGTGGTGGTGGTACTGGTGAAAAACTGTTTTTT
D gene: .; clone size: many; V gene: TRBV6-5; J gene: TRBJ2-2; CDR3 protein: CASSYLANTGELFF; CDR3 DNA: TGTGCCAGCAGTTACCTGGCGAACACCGGGGAGCTGTTTTTT
D gene: .; clone size: .; V gene: TRBV7-2; J gene: TRBJ2-7; CDR3 protein: CASNQLMTGLSYEQYF; CDR3 DNA: TGTGCCAGCAATCAACTCATGACAGGCCTCTCCTACGAGCAGTACTTC
D gene: .; clone size: many; V gene: TRBV7-3; J gene: TRBJ2-1; CDR3 protein: CASSLTSGLSYNEQFF; CDR3 DNA: TGTGCCAGCAGCTTAACTAGCGGTCTCTCCTACAATGAGCAGTTCTTC
D gene: .; clone size: many; V gene: TRBV5-1; J gene: TRBJ2-6; CDR3 protein: CASSLPAGASSGANVLTF; CDR3 DNA: TGCGCCAGCAGCTTGCCCGCAGGGGCCTCCTCTGGGGCCAACGTCCTGACTTTC
D gene: .; clone size: .; V gene: TRBV20-1; J gene: TRBJ1-2; CDR3 protein: CSARGGVDYTF; CDR3 DNA: TGCAGTGCTAGAGGGGGCGTAGACTACACCTTC
D gene: .; clone size: many; V gene: TRBV28; J gene: TRBJ2-3; CDR3 protein: CASSRDQYTQYF; CDR3 DNA: TGTGCCAGCTCCCGGGACCAATATACGCAGTATTTT
D gene: .; clone size: .; V gene: TRBV27; J gene: TRBJ2-3; CDR3 protein: CASSFGHGNTYTQYF; CDR3 DNA: TGTGCCAGCAGTTTCGGACATGGAAATACATATACGCAGTATTTT
D gene: .; clone size: .; V gene: TRBV7-9; J gene: TRBJ1-5; CDR3 protein: CASSPHAGDQPQHF; CDR3 DNA: TGTGCCAGCAGCCCCCACGCAGGGGATCAGCCCCAGCATTTT
D gene: .; clone size: .; V gene: TRBV12-3/TRBV12-4; J gene: TRBJ2-7; CDR3 protein: CASSLDRGTRAYEQYF; CDR3 DNA: TGTGCCAGCAGTTTAGATAGGGGGACAAGGGCCTACGAGCAGTACTTC
D gene: .; clone size: .; V gene: TRBV6-1; J gene: TRBJ2-7; CDR3 protein: CASIRGALSYEQYF; CDR3 DNA: TGTGCCAGCATCCGAGGAGCCCTCTCCTACGAGCAGTACTTC
D gene: TRBD1; clone size: many; V gene: TRBV11-2; J gene: TRBJ1-2; CDR3 protein: CASIGQGVGYTF; CDR3 DNA: TGTGCCAGCATCGGACAGGGGGTTGGCTACACCTTC
D gene: TRBD1; clone size: .; V gene: TRBV6-1; J gene: TRBJ1-3; CDR3 protein: CASSDWTGGNTIYF; CDR3 DNA: TGTGCCAGCAGTGACTGGACAGGCGGAAACACCATATATTTT
D gene: TRBD1; clone size: .; V gene: TRBV12-3/TRBV12-4; J gene: TRBJ2-3; CDR3 protein: CASSSTRGQTDTQYF; CDR3 DNA: TGTGCCAGCAGTTCGACGAGGGGGCAGACAGATACGCAGTATTTT
D gene: .; clone size: many; V gene: TRBV5-1; J gene: TRBJ1-5; CDR3 protein: CASSSSRTSNQPQHF; CDR3 DNA: TGCGCCAGCAGCTCAAGCAGAACTTCCAATCAGCCCCAGCATTTT
D gene: TRBD1; clone size: many; V gene: TRBV20-1; J gene: TRBJ1-1; CDR3 protein: CSAGETGMNTEAFF; CDR3 DNA: TGCAGTGCAGGGGAGACAGGGATGAACACTGAAGCTTTCTTT
D gene: TRBD2; clone size: .; V gene: TRBV4-1; J gene: TRBJ2-7; CDR3 protein: CASSQGLVSSSYDQYF; CDR3 DNA: TGCGCCAGCAGCCAGGGACTAGTATCTAGCTCCTACGATCAGTACTTC
D gene: .; clone size: many; V gene: TRBV28; J gene: TRBJ1-6; CDR3 protein: CATVLSSYNSPLHF; CDR3 DNA: TGTGCCACCGTACTCAGCTCCTATAATTCACCCCTCCACTTT
D gene: TRBD2; clone size: many; V gene: TRBV6-1; J gene: TRBJ2-7; CDR3 protein: CASSEAWTSGYSYEQYF; CDR3 DNA: TGTGCCAGCAGTGAAGCTTGGACTAGCGGTTACTCCTACGAGCAGTACTTC
D gene: .; clone size: many; V gene: TRBV11-3; J gene: TRBJ2-5; CDR3 protein: CASSGRARGSQETQYF; CDR3 DNA: TGTGCCAGCAGCGGCCGGGCCCGAGGGTCCCAAGAGACCCAGTACTTC
D gene: TRBD2; clone size: .; V gene: TRBV20-1; J gene: TRBJ2-7; CDR3 protein: CSAGPSGRVYEQYF; CDR3 DNA: TGCAGTGCTGGGCCTAGCGGGAGGGTCTACGAGCAGTACTTC
D gene: TRBD2; clone size: .; V gene: TRBV19; J gene: TRBJ2-1; CDR3 protein: CSSSMWTSGRAYNEQFF; CDR3 DNA: TGCTCCAGTAGTATGTGGACTAGCGGGAGGGCATACAATGAGCAGTTCTTC
D gene: .; clone size: many; V gene: TRBV5-5; J gene: TRBJ2-7; CDR3 protein: CASSLGGAQGGEQYF; CDR3 DNA: TGTGCCAGCAGCTTGGGAGGCGCACAGGGAGGCGAGCAGTACTTC
D gene: .; clone size: medium-sized; V gene: TRBV12-5; J gene: TRBJ2-1; CDR3 protein: CASGLVVGRQALGGSPYNEQFF; CDR3 DNA: TGTGCTAGTGGTTTGGTAGTCGGGCGACAGGCTCTCGGCGGGAGTCCTTACAATGAGCAGTTCTTC
D gene: TRBD2; clone size: .; V gene: TRBV4-1; J gene: TRBJ2-7; CDR3 protein: CASIQGGGLAGGGAYEQYF; CDR3 DNA: TGCGCCAGCATCCAAGGAGGGGGACTAGCGGGAGGAGGTGCCTACGAGCAGTACTTC
D gene: .; clone size: .; V gene: TRBV9; J gene: TRBJ2-3; CDR3 protein: CASSVGVGSTDTQYF; CDR3 DNA: TGTGCCAGCAGCGTAGGTGTGGGCAGCACAGATACGCAGTATTTT
D gene: .; clone size: many; V gene: TRBV2; J gene: TRBJ1-1; CDR3 protein: CAGGGSISEAFF; CDR3 DNA: TGTGCCGGCGGGGGTTCGATCTCTGAAGCTTTCTTT